This T cell receptor (beta chain) was observed in a study of response to subunit inactivated influenza vaccine. Overall study results and limits: Authors suggested that a seasonal influenza vaccination recruits few new T cells each time.

Via MiXCR, TCRdb re-called the RT-PCR reads, giving one row per CDR3 protein. The data hold roughly 670,000 distinct CDR3 sequences, with around 15% observed a single time. As regards this clonotype: Its antigen is not identified.

The sequencing used PBMCs from blood, collected 14 days before vaccination. The sequence was obtained from a man in his fifties or sixties who received an inactivated influenza vaccine.

The CDR3 DNA is TGTGCCAGCAGCTTAGGCGGGACAGGGGCCACTAATGAAAAACTGTTTTTT. Its protein is CASSLGGTGATNEKLFF. V gene TRBV7-2 combines with J gene TRBJ1-4, with 10 positions matching TRBD1. The CDR3 consists of 17 residues. The germline V gene has CDR1 SGHTA and CDR2 FQGNSA. The trim removed 1 base at V and 2 bases at J, leaving 4 bases unmatched.